These 12 T cell receptor beta chains share one sample of origin, sequenced in a study of cytomegalovirus exposure and HLA in healthy donors. Libraries were prepared by immunoSEQ multiplex PCR; TCRdb keeps only in-frame clonotypes and omits some of them. The data hold about 110,000 clones, with around 95% observed a single time. Sequenced input: PBMCs. Receptor source: a woman aged 18-35 years in good health and CMV-seronegative.

V is TRBV6-1 and J is TRBJ2-2, with D possibly being TRBD1 (5 bases). This CDR3 comprises 14 residues. The V and J ends lost 7 bases and 8 bases respectively, with 17 bases between them. Germline CDR1 reads MNHNS; CDR2 reads SASEGT. The CDR3 region is CASNSDGHRGELFF. The CDR3 DNA is TGTGCCAGCAATTCGGACGGACACCGGGGGGAGCTGTTTTTT.

The chain is built from TRBV4-2 and TRBJ1-5; weak D call: TRBD1 (5 bases). This CDR3 contains 17 residues. Looked up from germline, CDR1 is LGHNA and CDR2 is YNFKEQ. The V end lost 4 bases, the J end lost 2 bases, and 18 bases lay between the germline ends. CDR3 loop: CASSPVSTGFGNQPQHF. In DNA, the CDR3 is TGTGCCAGCAGCCCAGTCTCTACAGGCTTTGGCAATCAGCCCCAGCATTTT.

This rearrangement joins TRBV27 to TRBJ1-6; D is unclear. The CDR3 totals 14 residues. The germline gives CDR1 MNHEY, CDR2 SMNVEV (reference sequence). V lost 6 bases and J 7 bases, leaving 13 bases between the germline ends. The CDR3 DNA follows: TGTGCCAGCAGCCCTTCTTACGGGAATTCACCCCTCCACTTT. Translating gives CASSPSYGNSPLHF.

V usage is TRBV5-1 and J usage is TRBJ2-3; tentatively, D is TRBD1 (6 bases). V gave up 4 bases and J gave up 6 bases, with 18 bases separating them. CDR3 length: 15 amino acids. Germline V gene sequence: CDR1 SGHRS, CDR2 YFSETQ. CDR3 protein: CASSGLGAPLDTQYF. CDR3 DNA: TGCGCCAGCAGCGGGCTGGGGGCCCCCTTGGATACGCAGTATTTT.

DNA for the CDR3: TGCGCCAGCAGCCAAGAGTTCACAGGTCCAGGCTACGAGCAGTACTTC. Amino acids: CASSQEFTGPGYEQYF. The V gene is TRBV4-3, the J gene TRBJ2-7; D is possibly TRBD1 (5 bases). Germline CDR1 is LGHNA and CDR2 is YSLEER. Trimming took off 0 bases at V and 3 bases at J, with 15 bases between the two ends. This CDR3 comprises 16 residues.

The chain joins TRBV15 to TRBJ1-4, with D possibly matching TRBD1 (5 bases). This CDR3 is built from 18 residues. Germline assignment: CDR1 LNHNV and CDR2 YYDKDF (reference sequence). Deletions cut 8 bases from V and 3 bases from J, with 25 bases between. The CDR3 loop is CATRGSGGLQFPNEKLFF. The CDR3 region has the DNA TGTGCCACCCGCGGGTCGGGGGGATTACAGTTCCCTAATGAAAAACTGTTTTTT.

The rearrangement joins TRBV5-6 to TRBJ1-2; possible D gene TRBD1, 5 bases. This CDR3 is 17 amino acids long. With 0 bases removed from V and 3 bases from J, the gap between germline ends came to 18 bases. Germline V gene lookup returns CDR1 SGHDT and CDR2 YYEEEE. In DNA, the CDR3 is TGTGCCAGCAGCTTGGCCCCAGGGCGTTATGTTGACTATGGCTACACCTTC. This gives the protein CASSLAPGRYVDYGYTF.

This clone appeared a few times. The CDR3 sequence is CASSEQGRGYEQYF. CDR3 DNA sequence: TGCGCCAGCAGCGAACAAGGCAGGGGCTACGAGCAGTACTTC. V and J are TRBV5-1 and TRBJ2-7; TRBD1 is a possible D gene (6 bases). Trimming removed 4 bases at V and 3 bases at J, with 14 bases between. Per germline, CDR1 SGHRS and CDR2 YFSETQ. CDR3 length: 14 residues.

A remark on this clone: Other DNA sequences of this sample code for an identical CDR3. The gene calls are TRBV29-1 and TRBJ2-7; 9 bases map to TRBD1. CDR3 length: 13 amino acids. The germline CDR1 and CDR2 sequences are SQVTM and ANQGSEA. J was trimmed by 1 base and V by 4 bases; bases with no gene match: 2. The CDR3 loop is CSVGQGESYEQYF. DNA of the CDR3: TGCAGCGTTGGACAGGGGGAATCCTACGAGCAGTACTTC.

Of note for this clone: Mismatch with germline at one junction end may stem from a read error. V gene TRBV10-3 combines with J gene TRBJ1-1, with D possibly matching TRBD1 (5 bases). This CDR3 contains 14 residues. Germline CDR1 is ENHRY and CDR2 is SYGVKD. CDR3 bases: TGTGCCATCAGTGAGCCGAGACACAGGCGCGAAGGTTACTTT. Its translation is CAISEPRHRREGYF.

Here the CDR3 DNA reads TGCAGCGTTTCCGACTACTTCTCTGGAAACACCATATATTTT. This encodes CSVSDYFSGNTIYF. The chain uses TRBV29-1 and TRBJ1-3; D ambiguous. CDR1 SQVTM and CDR2 ANQGSEA come from the germline V gene. The CDR3 is 14 amino acids. V was shortened by 5 bases and J by 0 bases, with 11 bases between the two germline ends.

The chain uses TRBV15 and TRBJ1-4; weak D call: TRBD1 (6 bases). In germline, CDR1 is LNHNV, CDR2 YYDKDF (reference sequence). V was cut by 3 bases and J by 10 bases, with 15 bases left in between. The CDR3 runs 14 residues. CDR3 amino acids: CATSSGDLQGKLFF. The CDR3 DNA reads as TGTGCCACCAGCAGCGGGGACCTACAGGGAAAACTGTTTTTT.